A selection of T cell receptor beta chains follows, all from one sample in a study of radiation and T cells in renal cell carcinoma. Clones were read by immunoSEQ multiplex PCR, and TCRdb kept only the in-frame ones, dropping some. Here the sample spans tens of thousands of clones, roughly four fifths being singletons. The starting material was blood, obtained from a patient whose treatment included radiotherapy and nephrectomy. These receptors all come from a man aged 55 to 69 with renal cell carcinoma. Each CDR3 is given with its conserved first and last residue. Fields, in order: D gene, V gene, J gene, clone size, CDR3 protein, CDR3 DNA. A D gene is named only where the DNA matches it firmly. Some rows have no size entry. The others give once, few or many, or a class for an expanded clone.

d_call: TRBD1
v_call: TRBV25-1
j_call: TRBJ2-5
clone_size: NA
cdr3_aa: CASSDRILSGTGLGEQYF
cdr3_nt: TGTGCCAGCAGTGACCGCATATTATCCGGGACAGGGCTTGGGGAGCAGTACTTC

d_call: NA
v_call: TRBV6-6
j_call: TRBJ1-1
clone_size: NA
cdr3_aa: CASSGPWGGTEAFF
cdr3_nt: TGTGCCAGCAGTGGACCCTGGGGGGGCACTGAAGCTTTCTTT

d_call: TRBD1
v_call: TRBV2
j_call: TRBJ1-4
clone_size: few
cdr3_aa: CASSDDRGLEKLFF
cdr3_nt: TGTGCCAGCAGTGATGACAGGGGGCTGGAAAAACTGTTTTTT

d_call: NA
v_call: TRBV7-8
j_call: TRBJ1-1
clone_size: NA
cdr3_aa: CASSPSVETEAFF
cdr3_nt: TGTGCCAGCAGCCCCTCGGTAGAAACTGAAGCTTTCTTT

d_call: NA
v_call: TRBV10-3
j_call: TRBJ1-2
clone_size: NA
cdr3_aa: CAISEWGQAGYTF
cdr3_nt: TGTGCCATCAGTGAATGGGGGCAGGCTGGCTACACCTTC

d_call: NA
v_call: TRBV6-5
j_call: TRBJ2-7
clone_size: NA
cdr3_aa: CASSYGTRQYF
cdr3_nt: TGTGCCAGCAGTTATGGGACAAGGCAGTACTTC

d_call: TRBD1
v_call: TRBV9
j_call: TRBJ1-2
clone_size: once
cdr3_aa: CASSVDQGARYGYTF
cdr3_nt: TGTGCCAGCAGCGTAGACCAGGGGGCTCGTTATGGCTACACCTTC

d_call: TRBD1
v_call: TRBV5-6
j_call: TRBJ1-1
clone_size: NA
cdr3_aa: CASSSGTGITEAFF
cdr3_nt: TGTGCCAGCAGCTCTGGGACAGGGATCACTGAAGCTTTCTTT

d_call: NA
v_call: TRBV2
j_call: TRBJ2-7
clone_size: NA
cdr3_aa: CASKGSYEQYF
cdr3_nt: TGTGCCAGCAAGGGCTCCTACGAGCAGTACTTC

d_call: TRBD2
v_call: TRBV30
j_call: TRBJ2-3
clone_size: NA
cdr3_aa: CAWISFSAGGPSDTQYF
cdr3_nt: TGTGCCTGGATTTCATTCTCAGCGGGAGGGCCCTCAGATACGCAGTATTTT

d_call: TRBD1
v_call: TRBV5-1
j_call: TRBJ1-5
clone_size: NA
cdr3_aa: CASSPGQGGSNQPQHF
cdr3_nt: TGCGCCAGCAGCCCAGGACAGGGTGGGAGCAATCAGCCCCAGCATTTT

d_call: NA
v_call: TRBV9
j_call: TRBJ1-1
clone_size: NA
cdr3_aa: CASSVDSLNTEAFF
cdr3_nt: TGTGCCAGCAGCGTAGACTCATTGAACACTGAAGCTTTCTTT

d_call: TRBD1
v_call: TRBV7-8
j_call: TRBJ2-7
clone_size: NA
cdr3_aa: CASSLAGGFAYEQYF
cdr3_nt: TGTGCCAGCAGCTTAGCAGGGGGCTTCGCCTACGAGCAGTACTTC

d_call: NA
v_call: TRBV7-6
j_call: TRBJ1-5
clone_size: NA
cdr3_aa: CASSLGHGGGNQPQHF
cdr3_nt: TGTGCCAGCAGCTTAGGGCATGGGGGGGGCAATCAGCCCCAGCATTTT

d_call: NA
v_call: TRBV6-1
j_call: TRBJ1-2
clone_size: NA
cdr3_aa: CASSLRFRGYTF
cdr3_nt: TGTGCCAGCAGTCTTCGCTTTCGGGGCTACACCTTC

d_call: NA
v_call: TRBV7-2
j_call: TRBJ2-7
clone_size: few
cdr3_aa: CASSLAGGWGLNEQYF
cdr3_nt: TGTGCCAGCAGCTTAGCCGGCGGGTGGGGGCTTAACGAGCAGTACTTC

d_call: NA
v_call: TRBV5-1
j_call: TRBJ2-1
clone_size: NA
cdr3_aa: CASSLGGSVSYNEQFF
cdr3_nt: TGCGCCAGCAGCTTGGGCGGGTCCGTGTCCTACAATGAGCAGTTCTTC

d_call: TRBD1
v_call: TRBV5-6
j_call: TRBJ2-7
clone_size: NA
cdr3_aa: CATQVGTGTYEQYF
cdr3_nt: TGTGCCACCCAAGTTGGGACAGGCACTTACGAGCAGTACTTC

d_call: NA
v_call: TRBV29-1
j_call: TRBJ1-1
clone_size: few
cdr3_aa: CSAVTVTNTEAFF
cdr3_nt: TGCAGCGCTGTGACAGTGACAAACACTGAAGCTTTCTTT

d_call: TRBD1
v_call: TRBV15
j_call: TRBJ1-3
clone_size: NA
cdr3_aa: CATSREQGTGNTIYF
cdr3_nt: TGTGCCACCAGCAGAGAACAGGGGACTGGAAACACCATATATTTT

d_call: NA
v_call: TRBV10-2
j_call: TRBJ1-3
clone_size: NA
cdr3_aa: CASNKEKNRSGNTIYF
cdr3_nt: TGCGCCAGCAACAAGGAAAAAAACCGCTCTGGAAACACCATATATTTT

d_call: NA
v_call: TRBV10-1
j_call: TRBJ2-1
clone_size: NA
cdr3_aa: CASSDGVLGPYNEQFF
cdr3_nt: TGCGCCAGCAGCGACGGAGTTCTGGGACCCTACAATGAGCAGTTCTTC

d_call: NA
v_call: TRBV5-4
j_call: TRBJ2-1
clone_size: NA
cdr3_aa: CASSLGTPDIYNEQFF
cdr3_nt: TGTGCCAGCAGCTTGGGGACTCCAGACATATACAATGAGCAGTTCTTC

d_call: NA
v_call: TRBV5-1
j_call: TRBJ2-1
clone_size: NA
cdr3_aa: CASSLVGGPGNEQFF
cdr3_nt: TGCGCCAGCAGCTTGGTAGGGGGACCGGGGAATGAGCAGTTCTTC

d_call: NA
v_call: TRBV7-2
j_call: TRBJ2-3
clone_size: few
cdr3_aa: CASSLGGGITSTDTQYF
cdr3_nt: TGTGCCAGCAGCTTAGGGGGCGGGATCACTAGCACAGATACGCAGTATTTT

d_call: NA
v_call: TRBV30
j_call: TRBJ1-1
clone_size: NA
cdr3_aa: CAWMRQNTEAFF
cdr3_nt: TGTGCTTGGATGAGGCAGAACACTGAAGCTTTCTTT

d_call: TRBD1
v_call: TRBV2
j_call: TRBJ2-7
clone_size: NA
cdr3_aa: CASRDRGSSYEQYF
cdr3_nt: TGTGCCAGCAGGGACAGGGGAAGCTCCTACGAGCAGTACTTC

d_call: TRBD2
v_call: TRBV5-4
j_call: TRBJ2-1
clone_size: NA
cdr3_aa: CASSLDGGGAFEQFF
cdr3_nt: TGTGCCAGCAGCTTGGACGGCGGGGGGGCCTTTGAGCAGTTCTTC

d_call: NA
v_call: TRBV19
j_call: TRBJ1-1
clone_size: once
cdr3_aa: CASKVEAFF
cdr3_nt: TGTGCCAGTAAGGTTGAAGCTTTCTTT

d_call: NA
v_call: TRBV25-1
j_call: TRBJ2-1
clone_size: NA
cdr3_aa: CASSDPRVSGPGFF
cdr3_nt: TGTGCCAGCAGTGACCCGAGAGTGTCTGGCCCGGGGTTCTTC

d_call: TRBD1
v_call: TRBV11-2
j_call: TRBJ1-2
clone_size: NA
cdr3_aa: CASSRDRGGGYTF
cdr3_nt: TGTGCCAGCAGCAGGGACAGGGGTGGCGGCTACACCTTC

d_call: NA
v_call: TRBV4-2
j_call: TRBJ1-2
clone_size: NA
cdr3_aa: CASSQGRGSRGYTF
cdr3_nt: TGTGCCAGCAGCCAAGGTCGGGGGTCCAGGGGCTACACCTTC

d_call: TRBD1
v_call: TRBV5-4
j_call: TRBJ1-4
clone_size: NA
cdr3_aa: CASSVAKGAANEKLFF
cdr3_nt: TGTGCCAGCAGTGTGGCGAAGGGGGCGGCTAATGAAAAACTGTTTTTT

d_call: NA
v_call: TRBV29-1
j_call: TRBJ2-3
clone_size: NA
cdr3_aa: CSTALARATDTQYF
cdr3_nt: TGCAGCACAGCTCTAGCCAGGGCGACAGATACGCAGTATTTT

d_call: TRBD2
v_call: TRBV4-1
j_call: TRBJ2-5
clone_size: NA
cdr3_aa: CASSPGLAGGSETQYF
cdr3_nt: TGCGCCAGCAGCCCTGGACTAGCGGGAGGGTCGGAGACCCAGTACTTC

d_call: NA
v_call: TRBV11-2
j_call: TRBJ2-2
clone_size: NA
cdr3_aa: CASSLGQEVTGELFF
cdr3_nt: TGTGCCAGCAGCTTAGGGCAGGAGGTCACCGGGGAGCTGTTTTTT

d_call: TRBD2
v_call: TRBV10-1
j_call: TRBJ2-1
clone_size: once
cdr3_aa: CASNGGGGNEQFF
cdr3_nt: TGCGCCAGCAACGGGGGGGGAGGCAATGAGCAGTTCTTC